This T cell receptor beta chain was identified in a study of cytomegalovirus exposure and HLA in healthy donors. Findings of the study overall: For cytomegalovirus status, the classifier reportedly gave diagnoses with high specificity and sensitivity. Most TCR sequences were rare, but some public TCRs occurred in many donors. Specific recognition of CMV antigens was confirmed in vitro for a few chains (all CMV-associated).

V was cut by 0 bases and J by 10 bases, with 7 bases left in between. The CDR3 extends over 13 amino acids. Germline V gene lookup returns CDR1 LGHNA and CDR2 YSLEER. TCRdb's copy holds only in-frame clones and misses some; the assay was immunoSEQ multiplex PCR. The sample contains 150,000 to 180,000 clones, 86% of which appear only once. With respect to this clone: The antigen is undetermined.

This receptor was identified in a man between 18 and 35 years old in good health and CMV-seropositive. J is TRBJ1-6 and V is TRBV4-3; D unclear. The sequencing input was PBMCs. The CDR3 nucleotides are TGCGCCAGCAGCCAAGACTCGAGGTCACCCCTCCACTTT. Its protein is CASSQDSRSPLHF.